Described below is a single TCR beta chain sequence and its context. The data stem from a study of blood T cell repertoires in COVID-19. Study-wide background: There were acute and convalescent COVID-19 samples, and they came from the United States, Italy and Spain. PBMCs, B-cell-depleted T cells, or T cells provided the cDNA or gDNA that made up the material.

Original data processing: Cell counts per sample came from amplifying reference gene primers. Method: immunoSEQ multiplex PCR; TCRdb's copy keeps in-frame clones and lacks some. The DNA gave D and trimming, while V, J and clone size come from that table. The sample records some 180,000 clones, approximately 80% being singletons. Sequencing used peripheral blood. This TCR derives from a woman aged 50 to 65 with active or convalescent COVID-19.

As DNA, the CDR3 is TGTGCCAGCCGCGCAACCCAGGGGTTCTCCTACGAGCAGTACTTC. Encoded protein: CASRATQGFSYEQYF. The chain has TRBV2 and TRBJ2-7, with a possible D match to TRBD1 (6 bases). Trimming shortened V by 8 bases and J by 0 bases, and 17 bases separated the two germline ends. The germline V gene encodes CDR1 SNHLY and CDR2 FYNNEI. The CDR3 is 15 residues long. Supplemented by reference TRBV2 and TRBJ2-7, the full variable domain reads EPEVTQTPSHQVTQMGQEVILRCVPISNHLYFYWYRQILGQKVEFLVSFYNNEISEKSEIFDDQFSVERPDGSNFTLKIRSTKLEDSAMYFCASRATQGFSYEQYFGPGTRLTVT.